These 29 T cell receptor beta chains share one sample of origin, sequenced in a study of T cell repertoires in cytomegalovirus infection. TCRdb itself ran the reads through MiXCR, one entry per CDR3 protein. The sample shows hundreds of thousands of distinct CDR3 sequences, 20% to 25% of them seen only once. Source material: CD8+ T cells from PBMCs. Receptor source: a human donor in good health (CMV status not recorded). Some clones in this sample may be carry-over from other donors' samples.

As DNA, the CDR3 is TGTGCCAGCAGCCTGGACAGCCTCTATGGCTACACCTTC. As protein: CASSLDSLYGYTF. The chain combines TRBV27 with TRBJ1-2; maybe TRBD1 (6 bases). V shed 6 bases and J shed 4 bases, with 12 bases lying between them. The CDR3 is 13 amino acids. Germline-derived CDR1 and CDR2 are MNHEY and SMNVEV (reference sequence).

This clonotype was detected a few times. V and J are TRBV6-5 and TRBJ2-5, with D tentatively TRBD2 (6 bases). Germline CDR1 is MNHEY and CDR2 is SVGAGI. The CDR3 sequence is 14 residues long. Trimming left V 0 bases short and J 3 bases short, with 8 bases between. The CDR3 protein is CASSYSRREETQYF. The DNA of the CDR3 is TGTGCCAGCAGTTACTCGAGGAGGGAAGAGACCCAGTACTTC.

This clonotype was detected many times. The chain links TRBV6-1 to TRBJ2-6; D remains ambiguous. Germline assignment: CDR1 MNHNS and CDR2 SASEGT. Trimming pared 5 bases from V and 2 bases from J, leaving 7 bases between. The CDR3 has 14 residues. The CDR3 bases are TGTGCCAGCAGTCCTCCGGCTGGGGCCAACGTCCTGACTTTC. Residues: CASSPPAGANVLTF.

This clonotype was counted once. This may come from a read error, since a much larger clone is one base off. The rearrangement uses TRBV7-6 and TRBJ1-4; D is uncertain. The CDR3 loop spans 12 amino acids. In germline, CDR1 is SGHVS, CDR2 FNYEAQ. The CDR3 region is CTSSLDRQKLFF. The CDR3 bases are TGTACCAGCAGCTTAGATCGGCAGAAACTGTTTTTT.

Turning to this clonotype: A read error may be the cause here, since a much bigger clone is one base away. The chain employs TRBV27 and TRBJ2-1; tentative D call: TRBD2 (6 bases). The CDR3 covers 13 residues. Germline CDR1 and CDR2: MNHEY and SMNVEV (reference sequence). The ends were cut back, 11 bases at V and 8 bases at J, with 19 bases in the middle. The CDR3 DNA reads as TGTGCCGGTCAGGACGGGGAGGTCGATGAGCAGTTCTTC. It yields the protein CAGQDGEVDEQFF.

A word on this clonotype: A read error may be the cause here, since a much bigger clone is one base away. The chain has TRBV20-1 and TRBJ2-1, with D maybe TRBD2 (6 bases). Germline V gives CDR1 DFQATT, CDR2 SNEGSKA (reference sequence). The CDR3 covers 15 residues. Trimming pared 5 bases from V and 2 bases from J, leaving 16 bases between. The CDR3 reads CSAQLLARAYNEQFF. CDR3 DNA: TGCAGTGCTCAACTTCTAGCGAGGGCCTACAATGAGCAGTTCTTC.

V usage is TRBV6-5 and J usage is TRBJ1-2; D may be TRBD1 (5 bases). This CDR3 spans 16 amino acids. V was shortened by 2 bases and J by 2 bases, with 15 bases between the two germline ends. Germline values: CDR1 MNHEY, CDR2 SVGAGI. CDR3 residues: CASSYGDPRGNYGYTF. Here the CDR3 DNA reads TGTGCCAGCAGTTACGGGGACCCCCGGGGGAACTATGGCTACACCTTC.

The CDR3 reads CSSFSGGGSDTQYF. The CDR3 DNA reads TGCAGCTCGTTTAGCGGGGGGGGATCAGATACGCAGTATTTT. This chain joins TRBV29-1 and TRBJ2-3; 11 nucleotides align to TRBD2. V shed 8 bases and J 4 bases; nucleotides not matched to a gene: 8. This CDR3 has 14 amino acids. The germline V gene encodes CDR1 SQVTM and CDR2 ANQGSEA.

Notes on this clonotype: One end of the junction fails to match germline, which may point to a read error. The chain combines TRBV6-5 with TRBJ1-1; D might be TRBD1 (5 bases). The CDR3 consists of 15 residues. Germline CDR1 MNHEY, CDR2 SVGAGI. CDR3 loop: CAGSYSTAMNTEAFF. The CDR3 DNA follows: TGTGCCGGCAGTTACTCGACAGCTATGAACACTGAAGCTTTCTTT.

A few counts support this clonotype. V is TRBV5-1 and J is TRBJ2-3; 8 positions agree with TRBD2. V shed 3 bases and J 0 bases; nucleotides not matched to a gene: 9. Germline CDR1 reads SGHRS; CDR2 reads YFSETQ. The CDR3 is 17 amino acids. The CDR3 region has the DNA TGCGCCAGCAGCTCCTGGGGTAGCGGGGACAGCACAGATACGCAGTATTTT. This gives the protein CASSSWGSGDSTDTQYF.

This clonotype turned up a few times. The chain combines TRBV2 with TRBJ2-6; D is unresolved. Between the trimmed V and J ends, which lost 3 bases and 0 bases, there was a span of 6 bases. The CDR3 has 15 amino acids. Per the germline V gene, CDR1 is SNHLY and CDR2 is FYNNEI. The CDR3 protein is CASSDGRSGANVLTF. CDR3 bases: TGTGCCAGCAGTGATGGTCGCTCTGGGGCCAACGTCCTGACTTTC.

The V call is TRBV25-1, the J call TRBJ2-3; D remains unclear. The V gene's germline CDR1 is MGHDK and CDR2 SYGVNS. The CDR3 is made up of 13 amino acids. V was trimmed by 5 bases and J by 6 bases, leaving 12 bases between them. The CDR3 loop reads CASSRFGYDTQYF. DNA of the CDR3: TGTGCCAGCAGTCGATTTGGGTACGATACGCAGTATTTT.

This clonotype was seen only a few times. The chain links TRBV20-1 to TRBJ2-7; maybe TRBD1 (5 bases). From germline, CDR1 is DFQATT and CDR2 SNEGSKA (reference sequence). The CDR3 contains 14 residues. V lost 2 bases to trimming and J lost 5 bases, with 16 bases between them. This CDR3 reads CSARIYPDNNEQYV. The CDR3, as DNA: TGCAGTGCTAGAATATATCCGGACAATAACGAGCAGTACGTC.

The rearrangement links TRBV19 to TRBJ1-5; TRBD1 agrees at 9 bases. This CDR3 region has 16 residues. V lost 4 bases to trimming and J lost 7 bases; unmatched junction nucleotides: 11. Looked up from germline, CDR1 is LNHDA and CDR2 is SQIVND (reference sequence). The CDR3 nucleotides are TGTGCCAGTAGTAGACGGACAGGGGCCTTCTGGCAGCCCCAGCATTTT. Its protein is CASSRRTGAFWQPQHF.

The chain links TRBV7-9 to TRBJ1-4; a weak D match, TRBD1 (5 bases). The V gene's germline CDR1 is SEHNR and CDR2 FQNEAQ (reference sequence). The CDR3 is made up of 14 amino acids. The germline V and J ends were trimmed by 1 base and 8 bases, with 11 bases remaining between them. The CDR3 region is CASSLGQGMEKLFF. The CDR3 nucleotides are TGTGCCAGCAGCTTAGGTCAGGGAATGGAAAAACTGTTTTTT.

This clonotype was seen more than once but under ten times. The gene calls are TRBV20-1 and TRBJ1-1, with 7 bases matching TRBD1. There are 15 residues in the CDR3. After removal of 4 bases from V and 0 bases from J, the junction contained 8 bases not matched to a gene. CDR1 DFQATT and CDR2 SNEGSKA come from the germline V gene (reference sequence). CDR3 region: CSAKQGRLMNTEAFF. The CDR3 nucleotides read TGCAGTGCTAAACAGGGGAGACTGATGAACACTGAAGCTTTCTTT.

This chain links TRBV29-1 with TRBJ2-7; no definite D call. V lost 4 bases and J 9 bases, leaving 16 bases between the germline ends. This CDR3 contains 12 residues. Germline CDR1 reads SQVTM; CDR2 reads ANQGSEA. The CDR3 region has the DNA TGCAGCGTTGTCAACCTGCACGGGCGGCAGTACGTC. This codes for CSVVNLHGRQYV.

This clonotype was recorded at least ten times. This chain joins TRBV7-9 and TRBJ2-1; D gene uncertain. CDR3 size: 13 residues. Trimming removed 3 bases from V and 5 bases from J, with 8 bases in between. CDR1 is SEHNR, CDR2 FQNEAQ, per germline (reference sequence). In nucleotides, the CDR3 is TGTGCCAGCAGCTTTTGGGTAGACAATGAGCAGTTCTTC. It is translated as CASSFWVDNEQFF.

The rearrangement joins TRBV9 to TRBJ2-7; TRBD1 agrees at 9 bases. The CDR3 consists of 15 residues. V dropped 3 bases and J dropped 7; count of bases not matched to a gene: 11. CDR1 is SGDLS and CDR2 is YYNGEE in the germline V gene. This chain's CDR3 is CASSASRGTGYEQYF. CDR3 nucleotide sequence: TGTGCCAGCAGCGCGTCTCGGGGGACAGGGTATGAGCAGTACTTC.

The V call is TRBV7-9, the J call TRBJ1-6, with unresolved D. The CDR3 spans 18 residues. Per the germline V gene, CDR1 is SEHNR and CDR2 is FQNEAQ (reference sequence). Trimming shortened V by 3 bases and J by 7 bases, and 22 bases separated the two germline ends. The CDR3 DNA reads TGTGCCAGCAGCTTCCAGCGCGAATTATGGGGAGAAAATTCACCCCTCCACTTT. Translation: CASSFQRELWGENSPLHF.

Remarks on this clonotype: Just one base apart from a much larger clone, this may be a read error. The chain joins TRBV7-4 to TRBJ2-1; no reliable D call. The CDR3 runs to 13 residues. The germline V gene encodes CDR1 SGHVT and CDR2 SQSDAQ. The CDR3 protein is CANSFSGRPEQFF. The CDR3 DNA reads as TGTGCCAACAGCTTCTCCGGACGGCCTGAGCAGTTCTTC.

This clonotype came up many times. This chain links TRBV28 with TRBJ1-2, with D perhaps matching TRBD1 (5 bases). Germline V gene lookup returns CDR1 MDHEN and CDR2 SYDVKM. The V end was cut by 5 bases, the J end by 4 bases, with 17 bases between. CDR3 size: 15 residues. The CDR3 nucleotides are TGTGCCAGCAGTCCCTTGGGGGTTGGAGGCTATGGCTACACCTTC. The encoded protein is CASSPLGVGGYGYTF.

This clonotype was seen a handful of times. The chain carries TRBV10-3 and TRBJ2-7, with 8 bases aligning to TRBD1. Germline V lookup: CDR1 ENHRY, CDR2 SYGVKD. The CDR3 is 12 residues long. V lost 9 bases to trimming and J lost 5 bases; unmatched junction nucleotides: 6. The CDR3 DNA sequence: TGTGCCATTCCCGGGACAGGTCACGAGCAGTACTTC. Translation gives CAIPGTGHEQYF.

This clonotype turned up a few times. CDR3 DNA sequence: TGTGCCAGCAGTTCACAGGGGCCCCATTATAGCAATCAGCCCCAGCATTTT. Protein product: CASSSQGPHYSNQPQHF. The J gene is TRBJ1-5, the V gene TRBV12-3 or TRBV12-4, with 7 nucleotides matching TRBD1. V was pared by 4 bases and J by 0 bases, with 9 bases of the junction left unmatched. There are 17 residues in the CDR3.

This clonotype was counted between two and nine times. The chain employs TRBV20-1 and TRBJ1-2; D remains unclear. From germline, CDR1 is DFQATT and CDR2 SNEGSKA (reference sequence). Trimming took 0 bases from V and 0 from J, leaving 14 bases between them. The CDR3 runs to 16 residues. CDR3 nucleotide sequence: TGCAGTGCTAGAGATCCCATAACAGCAGCTAACTATGGCTACACCTTC. Its protein product is CSARDPITAANYGYTF.

This clonotype has just a few counts. V usage is TRBV25-1 and J usage is TRBJ1-5; 7 nucleotides match TRBD1. Germline-derived CDR1 and CDR2 are MGHDK and SYGVNS. The CDR3 contains 14 residues. The V and J ends lost 5 bases and 6 bases, in that order; junction bases with no gene match: 7. CDR3 region: CASSSRRDSQPQHF. The CDR3 nucleotides read TGTGCCAGCAGTTCGCGGAGGGACAGTCAGCCCCAGCATTTT.

The sample holds many counts of this clonotype. This chain connects TRBV27 to TRBJ2-1; D not resolved. The CDR3 is made up of 15 amino acids. Germline CDR1 and CDR2: MNHEY and SMNVEV (reference sequence). The V end lost 2 bases, the J end lost 6 bases, and 14 bases lay between the germline ends. The CDR3 nucleotides are TGTGCCAGCAGTTTAATTTACGTTGGGGTCAATGAGCAGTTCTTC. It is translated as CASSLIYVGVNEQFF.

This clonotype has at least ten counts. The chain recombines TRBV7-6 with TRBJ2-5; no clear D. The V and J ends lost 2 bases and 7 bases respectively, with 26 bases between them. The germline CDR1 and CDR2 sequences are SGHVS and FNYEAQ. The CDR3 contains 18 residues. CDR3 loop: CASSLIPAQGRQDGTQYF. DNA for the CDR3: TGTGCCAGCAGCTTAATTCCGGCCCAAGGTCGGCAGGATGGGACCCAGTACTTC.

The chain recombines TRBV20-1 with TRBJ1-1, with 7 bases fitting TRBD1. The germline V gene has CDR1 DFQATT and CDR2 SNEGSKA (reference sequence). V gave up 6 bases and J gave up 7 bases; unmatched junction bases: 8. This CDR3 has 12 amino acids. The CDR3 region is CSAQWGQSEAFF. The CDR3 coding sequence is TGCAGTGCCCAGTGGGGACAGAGTGAAGCTTTCTTT.